A single sample gave rise to the 17 T cell receptor beta chains below, sequenced in a study of blood T cell repertoires in COVID-19. Profiled with immunoSEQ multiplex PCR; TCRdb holds only in-frame clones, not every one. The sample shows 150,000 to 200,000 clones, just under 90% of them seen only once. The sample comprised peripheral blood. Every receptor here comes from a woman aged 18 to 35 who had recovered from COVID-19.

V and J are TRBV10-3 and TRBJ1-1; no clear D. Germline-derived CDR1 and CDR2 are ENHRY and SYGVKD. V dropped 2 bases and J dropped 10 bases, with 11 bases sitting between them. CDR3 size: 12 residues. The chain's CDR3 is CAISEAAGGAFF. In DNA form, the CDR3 reads TGTGCCATCAGTGAGGCCGCGGGAGGAGCTTTCTTT.

V and J are TRBV7-9 and TRBJ1-2, with 7 bases that match TRBD1. Trimming removed 1 base from V and 2 bases from J; junction bases left unmatched: 1. The CDR3 totals 14 residues. Germline CDR1 SEHNR, CDR2 FQNEAQ (reference sequence). The chain's CDR3 is CASSLGRGNYGYTF. In nucleotides, the CDR3 is TGTGCCAGCAGCTTAGGCAGGGGGAACTATGGCTACACCTTC. Full variable domain (missing parts from reference TRBV7-9 and TRBJ1-2): DTGVSQNPRHKITKRGQNVTFRCDPISEHNRLYWYRQTLGQGPEFLTYFQNEAQLEKSRLLSDRFSAERPKGSFSTLEIQRTEQGDSAMYLCASSLGRGNYGYTFGSGTRLTVV.

This chain joins TRBV27 and TRBJ2-3; TRBD2 aligns across 10 bases. The germline gives CDR1 MNHEY, CDR2 SMNVEV (reference sequence). V was pared by 6 bases and J by 6 bases, with 9 bases of the junction left unmatched. This CDR3 is 15 amino acids long. The CDR3 DNA is TGTGCCAGCAGAAAAGGAGCGGGAGGGTGGGATACGCAGTATTTT. It specifies CASRKGAGGWDTQYF.

This chain uses TRBV11-2 with TRBJ2-3, with 11 bases aligning to TRBD2. The junction had 7 bases not matched to a gene; V was cut back by 4 bases and J by 4 bases. The CDR3 has 16 amino acids. CDR1 SGHAT and CDR2 FQNNGV come from the germline V gene. CDR3 DNA: TGTGCCAGCAGCTCCCATAGCGGGGGGGCCCCAGATACGCAGTATTTT. This codes for CASSSHSGGAPDTQYF.

The rearrangement joins TRBV25-1 to TRBJ1-3; the D is unclear. CDR3 length: 15 amino acids. Trimming stripped 3 bases from V and 4 bases from J, with 13 bases between. CDR1 and CDR2 (germline): MGHDK, SYGVNS. CDR3 nucleotides: TGTGCCAGCAGTGACCCCTCCAGGTGGGGAAACACCATATATTTT. Translating it yields CASSDPSRWGNTIYF.

V gene TRBV3-1 (or the pseudogene TRBV3-2) combines with J gene TRBJ1-1; no reliable D call. Germline V CDR1 and CDR2: LGHDT, YNNKEL (reference sequence). This CDR3 comprises 15 residues. V dropped 1 base and J dropped 0 bases, with 9 bases sitting between them. The CDR3 loop reads CASSQASQMNTEAFF. CDR3 bases: TGTGCCAGCAGCCAAGCGTCGCAGATGAACACTGAAGCTTTCTTT.

This chain links TRBV19 with TRBJ1-1, with unresolved D. V dropped 11 bases and J dropped 0 bases, with 13 bases sitting between them. Germline V lookup: CDR1 LNHDA, CDR2 SQIVND (reference sequence). CDR3 length: 13 amino acids. The CDR3 sequence is CAVADTLNTEAFF. Written as DNA, the CDR3 is TGTGCCGTTGCAGACACTTTGAACACTGAAGCTTTCTTT.

This clone was observed once. This chain uses TRBV29-1 with TRBJ2-1, with TRBD2 as a possible D gene (5 bases). The CDR3 spans 15 residues. V was shortened by 2 bases and J by 0 bases, with 11 bases between the two germline ends. Germline V gives CDR1 SQVTM, CDR2 ANQGSEA. This CDR3 is CSVELRASSYNEQFF. For the CDR3, the DNA is TGCAGCGTTGAACTGAGGGCGAGCTCCTACAATGAGCAGTTCTTC.

The V call is TRBV7-8, the J call TRBJ2-5; TRBD2 aligns across 9 bases. The germline V gene has CDR1 SGHVS and CDR2 FQNEAQ. Trimming removed 0 bases from V and 2 bases from J; junction bases left unmatched: 4. The CDR3 covers 16 residues. The CDR3 DNA reads TGTGCCAGCAGCTTAGCGGCGGGGGGGCAACAAGAGACCCAGTACTTC. It yields the protein CASSLAAGGQQETQYF.

This chain connects TRBV11-2 to TRBJ2-7, with D tentatively TRBD1 (5 bases). V lost 6 bases to trimming and J lost 7 bases, with 22 bases between them. This CDR3 comprises 15 residues. Germline values: CDR1 SGHAT, CDR2 FQNNGV. CDR3 region: CASSEIRGSTLEQYF. The CDR3 DNA is TGTGCCAGCAGTGAAATTAGGGGATCTACGCTGGAGCAGTACTTC.

The V and J genes are TRBV24-1 and TRBJ2-1, with 8 bases aligning to TRBD1. V gave up 4 bases and J gave up 4 bases; unmatched junction bases: 5. CDR3 size: 15 residues. Germline loops: CDR1 KGHDR, CDR2 SFDVKD. The CDR3 is CATSDAGQGYNEQFF. The CDR3 coding sequence is TGTGCCACCAGTGACGCCGGACAGGGATACAATGAGCAGTTCTTC.

The genes are TRBV7-2 and TRBJ2-5; TRBD2 matches at 10 bases. Trimming removed 1 base from V and 0 bases from J; junction bases left unmatched: 5. Germline assignment: CDR1 SGHTA and CDR2 FQGNSA. The CDR3 spans 17 residues. The chain's CDR3 is CASSLGLAGLYQETQYF. The CDR3 coding sequence is TGTGCCAGCAGCTTAGGACTAGCGGGTCTGTACCAAGAGACCCAGTACTTC.

The count of this clone is one. The chain combines TRBV11-2 with TRBJ2-7, with D hard to call. Germline CDR1 and CDR2: SGHAT and FQNNGV. Trimming cost V 2 bases and J 4 bases, with 6 bases left between them. The CDR3 is 12 residues long. CDR3 bases: TGTGCCAGCAGCTTATCCAGGTACGAGCAGTACGTC. Its protein is CASSLSRYEQYV.

The V call is TRBV6-5, the J call TRBJ2-5; 7 nucleotides align to TRBD2. CDR3 length equals 13 residues. Trimming at V came to 6 bases and at J to 5 bases, leaving 6 bases not matched to a gene. Germline assignment: CDR1 MNHEY and CDR2 SVGAGI. CDR3 region: CASRQTSSETQYF. The CDR3, as DNA: TGTGCCAGCAGGCAGACTAGCTCGGAGACCCAGTACTTC.

Sample share makes this clone medium-sized. V gene TRBV7-3 combines with J gene TRBJ2-3; 10 nucleotides match TRBD1. The CDR3 spans 16 residues. Per the germline V gene, CDR1 is SGHTA and CDR2 is FQGTGA. The V and J ends lost 1 base and 3 bases, in that order; junction bases with no gene match: 4. CDR3 bases: TGTGCCAGCAGCTTAAAAGGGACAGGGGAAACAGATACGCAGTATTTT. It encodes CASSLKGTGETDTQYF.

The chain combines TRBV7-7 with TRBJ2-2; 12 bases map to TRBD2. V shed 5 bases and J 3 bases; nucleotides not matched to a gene: 7. Germline V CDR1 and CDR2: SSHAT, FNYEAQ (reference sequence). The CDR3 runs 17 residues. The DNA of the CDR3 is TGTGCCAGCAGCCTTCTAGCGGGGGGGCAAGACACCGGGGAGCTGTTTTTT. This translates into CASSLLAGGQDTGELFF.

The rearrangement joins TRBV7-2 to TRBJ2-2; TRBD2 agrees at 11 bases. V gave up 3 bases and J gave up 4 bases; unmatched junction bases: 7. The CDR3 consists of 17 residues. The germline CDR1 and CDR2 sequences are SGHTA and FQGNSA. Here the CDR3 DNA reads TGTGCCAGCAGCTTTCCTGCTAGCGGGGGGAGCACCGGGGAGCTGTTTTTT. It translates to CASSFPASGGSTGELFF.